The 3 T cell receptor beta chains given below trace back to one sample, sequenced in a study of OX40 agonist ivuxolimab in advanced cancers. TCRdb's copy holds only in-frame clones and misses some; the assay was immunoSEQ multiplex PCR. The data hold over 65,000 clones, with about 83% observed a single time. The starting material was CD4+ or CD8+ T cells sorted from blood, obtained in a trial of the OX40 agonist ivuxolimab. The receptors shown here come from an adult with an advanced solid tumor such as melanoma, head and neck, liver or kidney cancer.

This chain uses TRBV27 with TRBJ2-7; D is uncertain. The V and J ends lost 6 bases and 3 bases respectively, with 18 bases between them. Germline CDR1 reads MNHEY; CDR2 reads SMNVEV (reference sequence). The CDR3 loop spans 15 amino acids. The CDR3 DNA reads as TGTGCCAGCAGCTTAGGGCCGGGTCCTAACTACGAGCAGTACTTC. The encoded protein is CASSLGPGPNYEQYF.

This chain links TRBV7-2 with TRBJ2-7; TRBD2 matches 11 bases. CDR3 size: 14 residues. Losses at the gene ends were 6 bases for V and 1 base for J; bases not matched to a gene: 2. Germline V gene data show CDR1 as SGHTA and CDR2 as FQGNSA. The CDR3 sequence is CASRRTSGSYEQYF. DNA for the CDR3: TGTGCCAGCAGGAGGACTAGCGGGTCCTACGAGCAGTACTTC.

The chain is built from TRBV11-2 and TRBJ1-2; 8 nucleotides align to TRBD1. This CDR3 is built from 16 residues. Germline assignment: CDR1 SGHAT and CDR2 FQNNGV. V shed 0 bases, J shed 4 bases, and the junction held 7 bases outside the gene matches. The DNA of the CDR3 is TGTGCCAGCAGCTTAGATCCTCGGGACAGGATCTATGGCTACACCTTC. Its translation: CASSLDPRDRIYGYTF. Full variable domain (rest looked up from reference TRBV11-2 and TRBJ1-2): EAGVAQSPRYKIIEKRQSVAFWCNPISGHATLYWYQQILGQGPKLLIQFQNNGVVDDSQLPKDRFSAERLKGVDSTLKIQPAKLEDSAVYLCASSLDPRDRIYGYTFGSGTRLTVV.